Below, 20 T cell receptor beta chains from the same sample are listed, as sequenced in a study of human T cells and chemical hapten exposure. TCRdb re-derived calls from the RACE reads in MiXCR, one entry per CDR3 protein. The sample consists of some 350,000 distinct CDR3 sequences, about 6% of them appearing once. Indicated time point: patch test 2, 6 weeks after DPC sensitization. Treatment denoted: therapeutic diphenylcyclopropenone sensitization with weekly scalp DPC. Here the sequenced sample was whole blood, taken in connection with sensitization to the hapten diphenylcyclopropenone (DPC). These receptors were taken from a woman between 18 and 30 years old with alopecia areata. Some clones in this sample may be carry-over from other donors' samples.

This clonotype was seen at least ten times. This chain connects TRBV2 to TRBJ1-5; D is uncertain. V was trimmed by 5 bases and J by 5 bases, leaving 10 bases between them. This CDR3 comprises 13 residues. Germline V gene sequence: CDR1 SNHLY, CDR2 FYNNEI. The CDR3 DNA reads TGTGCCAGCAGTACCACAGTAGATCAGCCCCAGCATTTT. This encodes CASSTTVDQPQHF.

A few counts support this clonotype. This sequence joins TRBV7-2 and TRBJ2-7; TRBD2 aligns across 7 bases. The V and J ends lost 8 bases and 6 bases, in that order; junction bases with no gene match: 7. This CDR3 region has 12 residues. Per the germline V gene, CDR1 is SGHTA and CDR2 is FQGNSA. The CDR3 DNA reads as TGTGCCAGCGGTATTTTAGCGGGCGAGCAGTACTTC. This sequence encodes CASGILAGEQYF.

This clonotype was counted at least ten times. This chain connects TRBV10-3 to TRBJ1-1; D gene unclear. The CDR3 covers 13 residues. V dropped 9 bases and J dropped 3 bases, with 14 bases sitting between them. Germline V gives CDR1 ENHRY, CDR2 SYGVKD. The CDR3 nucleotides are TGTGCCATGACGGGGTCATTGGACACTGAAGCTTTCTTT. Its translation: CAMTGSLDTEAFF.

In its sample, this clonotype was seen a few times. The chain employs TRBV10-3 and TRBJ1-1, with TRBD1 matching 9 bases. V dropped 10 bases and J dropped 4; count of bases not matched to a gene: 7. The germline CDR1 and CDR2 sequences are ENHRY and SYGVKD. The CDR3 has 13 amino acids. The CDR3 DNA reads TGTGCCACCCTACTACAGGGGGCCACTGAAGCTTTCTTT. It yields the protein CATLLQGATEAFF.

The chain recombines TRBV11-2 with TRBJ2-5, with 9 bases aligning to TRBD2. V was clipped by 5 bases and J by 0 bases; unmatched bases: 13. Germline CDR1 reads SGHAT; CDR2 reads FQNNGV. The CDR3 contains 18 residues. This CDR3 reads CASSPGARIAGDQETQYF. CDR3 bases: TGTGCCAGCAGCCCCGGGGCCCGAATAGCGGGAGACCAAGAGACCCAGTACTTC.

The chain combines TRBV6-5 with TRBJ1-5; the D gene is possibly TRBD1 (6 bases). Germline V CDR1 and CDR2: MNHEY, SVGAGI. This CDR3 contains 15 residues. V gave up 6 bases and J gave up 6 bases, with 18 bases separating them. The CDR3 nucleotides read TGTGCCAGCAGACAGACTCAGGGGTCTGGTCAGCCCCAGCATTTT. Encoded protein: CASRQTQGSGQPQHF.

This clonotype was found many times. J is TRBJ1-6 and V is TRBV18, with 9 bases lining up with TRBD1. The CDR3 length is 15 residues. Trimming took 2 bases from V and 10 from J; bases not matched to a gene: 6. The germline gives CDR1 KGHSH, CDR2 LQKENI. The CDR3 coding sequence is TGTGCCAGCTCACCAGGACAGGGGTCTGACTCACCCCTCCACTTT. Protein: CASSPGQGSDSPLHF.

This clonotype was observed a few times. This chain links TRBV11-3 with TRBJ2-1, with a tentative D call TRBD1 (6 bases). Germline CDR1 and CDR2: SGHNT and YENEEA. The CDR3 is 15 residues long. The ends were cut back, 5 bases at V and 7 bases at J, with 18 bases in the middle. The CDR3 loop reads CASSPPMAGANEQFF. The DNA for the CDR3 is TGTGCCAGCAGCCCACCCATGGCAGGGGCGAATGAGCAGTTCTTC.

This clonotype showed up many times. The genes are TRBV25-1 and TRBJ1-4; D gene ambiguous. Trimming removed 8 bases from V and 8 bases from J, with 18 bases in between. This CDR3 is 14 amino acids long. The germline CDR1 and CDR2 sequences are MGHDK and SYGVNS. The CDR3, as DNA: TGTGCCAGCGCCCGATCTCCTACGGTCGAAAAACTGTTTTTT. This gives the protein CASARSPTVEKLFF. Filled out from reference TRBV25-1 and TRBJ1-4, the complete variable domain reads EADIYQTPRYLVIGTGKKITLECSQTMGHDKMYWYQQDPGMELHLIHYSYGVNSTEKGDLSSESTVSRIRTEHFPLTLESARPSHTSQYLCASARSPTVEKLFFGSGTQLSVL.

The chain carries TRBV20-1 and TRBJ2-2, with D perhaps matching TRBD2 (6 bases). V was clipped by 5 bases and J by 1 base, with 11 bases between them. CDR1 and CDR2 from the germline V gene are DFQATT and SNEGSKA (reference sequence). This CDR3 contains 14 residues. The CDR3 coding sequence is TGCAGTGCTTCCGGGACTTTGAACACCGGGGAGCTGTTTTTT. Its protein product is CSASGTLNTGELFF.

This clonotype turned up a few times. The chain joins TRBV20-1 to TRBJ2-3; the match to TRBD1 covers 7 bases. This CDR3 has 18 amino acids. V trimming: 3 bases; J trimming: 2 bases; junction bases outside the gene matches: 17. Per germline, CDR1 DFQATT and CDR2 SNEGSKA (reference sequence). The CDR3 spells CSASSIPGTDFLTDTQYF. The CDR3 DNA reads as TGCAGTGCTAGCTCAATCCCCGGGACAGACTTTCTCACAGATACGCAGTATTTT.

The CDR3 DNA reads as TGCAGTGCTAGGTTGACTGGCACAGATACGCAGTATTTT. Encoded protein: CSARLTGTDTQYF. This chain connects TRBV20-1 to TRBJ2-3; no firm D call. The CDR3 sequence is 13 residues long. Looked up from germline, CDR1 is DFQATT and CDR2 is SNEGSKA (reference sequence). The ends were cut back, 3 bases at V and 1 base at J, with 8 bases in the middle.

Concerning this clonotype: This may come from a read error, since a much larger clone is one base off. The chain has TRBV15 and TRBJ1-6; no firm D call. CDR1 is LNHNV, CDR2 YYDKDF, per germline (reference sequence). The CDR3 spans 16 residues. In DNA, the CDR3 is TGTGCCACCAGCATCGTCCCAGGAGGGCGGGATTCACACCTCCACTTT. It specifies CATSIVPGGRDSHLHF.

V usage is TRBV6-1 and J usage is TRBJ2-2; TRBD1 might be the D (6 bases). Germline CDR1 MNHNS, CDR2 SASEGT. CDR3 length: 14 residues. V gave up 6 bases and J gave up 2 bases, with 10 bases separating them. The CDR3: CASRAGVNTGELFF. Here the CDR3 DNA reads TGTGCCAGCAGGGCAGGGGTCAACACCGGGGAGCTGTTTTTT.

This clonotype was picked up a small number of times. The rearrangement uses TRBV3-1 and TRBJ2-7, with 15 bases that match TRBD2. The CDR3 sequence is 16 residues long. In germline, CDR1 is LGHDT, CDR2 YNNKEL (reference sequence). J was trimmed by 2 bases and V by 1 base; bases with no gene match: 0. Here the CDR3 DNA reads TGTGCCAGCAGCCAAGGGACTAGCGGGGGGGCCTACGAGCAGTACTTC. Residues: CASSQGTSGGAYEQYF.

This clonotype has ten or more counts. The rearrangement joins TRBV5-1 to TRBJ1-5, with 7 bases that match TRBD1. The CDR3 length is 13 residues. With 4 bases clipped from V and 5 bases from J, the junction kept 3 bases outside the gene matches. Per germline, CDR1 SGHRS and CDR2 YFSETQ. The CDR3 region is CASSKGADQPQHF. In DNA form, the CDR3 reads TGCGCCAGCAGCAAGGGGGCAGATCAGCCCCAGCATTTT.

This clonotype occurred many times. CDR3 loop: CASVPASFNPQVFEAFF. The CDR3 coding sequence is TGTGCCAGCGTCCCAGCGTCGTTTAACCCACAGGTTTTCGAAGCTTTCTTT. The chain carries TRBV6-5 and TRBJ1-1; TRBD1 might be the D (5 bases). The CDR3 has 17 amino acids. Germline loops: CDR1 MNHEY, CDR2 SVGAGI. The V gene lost 8 bases and the J gene lost 8 bases, with 30 bases spanning the gap.

This clonotype was counted between two and nine times. This chain links TRBV6-5 with TRBJ2-7, with TRBD1 as a possible D gene (6 bases). This CDR3 region has 14 residues. Germline CDR1 MNHEY, CDR2 SVGAGI. With 9 bases removed from V and 3 bases from J, the gap between germline ends came to 18 bases. The chain's CDR3 is CASRSSGTNYEQYF. CDR3 coding DNA: TGTGCCAGTCGGTCGTCCGGGACAAACTACGAGCAGTACTTC.

The CDR3: CASSLAPDTGTEQYF. DNA of the CDR3: TGTGCCAGCAGCTTGGCCCCCGATACCGGGACGGAGCAGTATTTT. The rearrangement links TRBV5-4 to TRBJ2-3, with D perhaps being TRBD1 or TRBD2 (5 bases each). The CDR3 is 15 residues long. Germline CDR1 SGHNT, CDR2 YYREEE (reference sequence). V was shortened by 0 bases and J by 11 bases, with 19 bases between the two germline ends. The entire variable domain, with the rest obtained from reference TRBV5-4 and TRBJ2-3, is as follows: ETGVTQSPTHLIKTRGQQVTLRCSSQSGHNTVSWYQQALGQGPQFIFQYYREEENGRGNFPPRFSGLQFPNYSSELNVNALELDDSALYLCASSLAPDTGTEQYFGPGTRLTVL.

This clonotype was recorded a few times. The J gene is TRBJ1-2, the V gene TRBV7-2; D is undetermined. V lost 5 bases and J 4 bases, leaving 11 bases between the germline ends. Germline values: CDR1 SGHTA, CDR2 FQGNSA. This CDR3 spans 13 amino acids. In DNA, the CDR3 is TGTGCCAGCAGCGGACGCATCCTCTATGGCTACACCTTC. Translated, it gives CASSGRILYGYTF.